The 7 T cell receptor beta chains reported below all come from one sample, sequenced in a study of cytomegalovirus exposure and HLA in healthy donors. Primers included in the PCR were 60 Vbeta and 13 Jbeta primers. Sequencing used immunoSEQ multiplex PCR; TCRdb keeps in-frame clones, though not all of them. The sample includes 100,000 or so clones, roughly 77% of them seen just once. The specimen sequenced was PBMCs. The source is a human donor in good health.

The gene calls are TRBV7-8 and TRBJ2-5, with TRBD1 matching 8 bases. V was pared by 3 bases and J by 1 base, with 4 bases of the junction left unmatched. Germline CDR1 SGHVS, CDR2 FQNEAQ. This CDR3 is built from 15 residues. Here the CDR3 DNA reads TGTGCCAGCAGCTTTGGGACAGGTCCCCAAGAGACCCAGTACTTC. This codes for CASSFGTGPQETQYF.

The rearrangement uses TRBV2 and TRBJ1-3; TRBD1 aligns across 10 bases. V was clipped by 3 bases and J by 2 bases; unmatched bases: 7. CDR1 and CDR2 from the germline V gene are SNHLY and FYNNEI. The CDR3 is made up of 17 amino acids. The CDR3 spells CASSDKRTGGPGNTIYF. The CDR3 nucleotides are TGTGCCAGCAGTGATAAGAGGACAGGGGGACCTGGAAACACCATATATTTT.

The chain joins TRBV6-4 to TRBJ2-3, with TRBD2 matching over 7 bases. CDR3 length: 15 amino acids. The V gene's germline CDR1 is MRHNA and CDR2 SNTAGT. The J segment lost 1 base and the V segment lost 2 bases, leaving 3 bases of the junction unmatched. Here the CDR3 DNA reads TGTGCCAGCAGTGACGGGGCGGGGGGCACAGATACGCAGTATTTT. Residues: CASSDGAGGTDTQYF.

The chain couples TRBV19 to TRBJ2-3, with unresolved D. V was pared by 10 bases and J by 3 bases, with 8 bases between. Germline assignment: CDR1 LNHDA and CDR2 SQIVND (reference sequence). This CDR3 spans 11 amino acids. CDR3 sequence reads: CATQITDTQYF. The DNA of the CDR3 is TGTGCCACGCAGATTACAGATACGCAGTATTTT.

The gene calls are TRBV5-4 and TRBJ2-7; 7 positions match TRBD2. The CDR3 covers 14 residues. V was pared by 7 bases and J by 0 bases, with 7 bases of the junction left unmatched. In germline, CDR1 is SGHNT, CDR2 YYREEE (reference sequence). Here the CDR3 DNA reads TGTGCCAGCGGGGGAGGGGCGGACTCCTACGAGCAGTACTTC. This sequence encodes CASGGGADSYEQYF.

Remarks on this clone: In the same sample, other DNA sequences code for this CDR3. The V gene is TRBV7-9, the J gene TRBJ2-1, with 7 positions matching TRBD2. The junction had 0 bases not matched to a gene; V was cut back by 1 base and J by 3 bases. CDR1 and CDR2 (germline): SEHNR, FQNEAQ (reference sequence). This CDR3 is built from 14 residues. As DNA, the CDR3 is TGTGCCAGCAGCTTAGGCGGGGGCTACAATGAGCAGTTCTTC. As protein: CASSLGGGYNEQFF.

This clone was seen a handful of times. The chain recombines TRBV5-4 with TRBJ1-2; the match to TRBD1 covers 7 bases. The trim removed 4 bases at V and 8 bases at J, leaving 8 bases unmatched. The CDR3 loop spans 13 amino acids. Germline V gene lookup returns CDR1 SGHNT and CDR2 YYREEE (reference sequence). The DNA for the CDR3 is TGTGCCAGCAGCCGCGACAGGGTAGAGGGCTACACCTTC. Translated: CASSRDRVEGYTF.